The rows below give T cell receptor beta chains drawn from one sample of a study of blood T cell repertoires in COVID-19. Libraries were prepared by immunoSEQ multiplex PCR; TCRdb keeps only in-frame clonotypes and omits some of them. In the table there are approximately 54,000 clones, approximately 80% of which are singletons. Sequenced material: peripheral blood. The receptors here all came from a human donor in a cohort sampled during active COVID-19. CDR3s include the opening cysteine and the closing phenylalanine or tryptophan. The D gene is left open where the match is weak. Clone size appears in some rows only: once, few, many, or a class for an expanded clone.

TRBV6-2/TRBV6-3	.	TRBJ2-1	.	CASSSLSWGDEQFF	TGTGCCAGCAGTTCCCTTAGCTGGGGGGATGAGCAGTTCTTC
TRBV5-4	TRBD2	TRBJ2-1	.	CASSRTSGSYNEQFF	TGTGCCAGCAGTAGGACTAGCGGTTCCTACAATGAGCAGTTCTTC
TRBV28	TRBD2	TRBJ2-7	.	CASTLGVAGGYEQYF	TGTGCCAGCACCCTTGGCGTAGCGGGAGGGTACGAGCAGTACTTC
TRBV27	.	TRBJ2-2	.	CASSLAFNTGELFF	TGTGCCAGCAGTTTAGCGTTTAACACCGGGGAGCTGTTTTTT
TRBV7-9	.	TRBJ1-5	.	CASSPISGQPQHF	TGTGCCAGCAGCCCCATTTCGGGTCAGCCCCAGCATTTT
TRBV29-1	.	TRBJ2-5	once	CSVDPPGEETQYF	TGCAGCGTTGATCCTCCCGGGGAAGAGACCCAGTACTTC
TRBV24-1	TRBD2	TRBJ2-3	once	CATNDAAGRADTQYF	TGTGCCACCAATGACGCAGCGGGGAGGGCAGATACGCAGTATTTT
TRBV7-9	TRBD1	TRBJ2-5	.	CASSSPPGQGEETQYF	TGTGCCAGCAGCTCCCCCCCCGGACAGGGTGAAGAGACCCAGTACTTC
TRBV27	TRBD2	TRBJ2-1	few	CASSMGLEQFF	TGTGCCAGCAGTATGGGACTAGAGCAGTTCTTC
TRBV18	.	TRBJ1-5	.	CASSPQTGSNQPQHF	TGTGCCAGCTCACCACAAACGGGAAGCAATCAGCCCCAGCATTTT
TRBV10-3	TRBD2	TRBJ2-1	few	CAISGTSANTDNEQFF	TGTGCCATCAGCGGGACTAGCGCGAACACCGACAATGAGCAGTTCTTC
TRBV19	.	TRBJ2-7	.	CASSIALGYEQYF	TGTGCCAGTAGTATTGCACTCGGCTACGAGCAGTACTTC
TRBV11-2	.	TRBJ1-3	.	CASSPGSTGNTIYF	TGTGCCAGCAGCCCAGGGTCTACTGGAAACACCATATATTTT
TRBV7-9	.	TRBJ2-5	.	CASSEETQYF	TGTGCCAGCAGCGAGGAGACCCAGTACTTC
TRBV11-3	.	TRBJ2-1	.	CASKAVSYNEQFF	TGTGCCAGCAAGGCGGTCTCCTACAATGAGCAGTTCTTC
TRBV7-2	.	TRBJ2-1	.	CASSLASVNNEQFF	TGTGCCAGCAGCTTAGCTAGCGTAAACAATGAGCAGTTCTTC
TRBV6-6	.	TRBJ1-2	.	CASSLTANYGYTF	TGTGCCAGCAGTCTGACAGCTAACTATGGCTACACCTTC
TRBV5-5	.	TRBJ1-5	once	CASSLVAAGPQHF	TGTGCCAGCAGCTTGGTCGCCGCCGGGCCCCAGCATTTT
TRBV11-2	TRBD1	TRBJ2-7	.	CASGWTGGAYEQYF	TGTGCCAGCGGGTGGACAGGGGGCGCGTACGAGCAGTACTTC
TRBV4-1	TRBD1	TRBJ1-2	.	CASSQLTGGYGYTF	TGCGCCAGCAGCCAGCTAACAGGGGGCTATGGCTACACCTTC
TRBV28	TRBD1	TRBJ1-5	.	CASSDPDRGASQPQHF	TGTGCCAGCAGCGATCCAGACAGGGGTGCTAGTCAGCCCCAGCATTTT
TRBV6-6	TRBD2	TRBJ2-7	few	CASSVDSGAASGRFSYEQYF	TGTGCCAGCAGCGTAGATTCAGGGGCGGCTAGCGGGAGATTCTCCTACGAGCAGTACTTC
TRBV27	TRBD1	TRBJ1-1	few	CASSFGTGMNTEAFF	TGTGCCAGCAGTTTCGGGACAGGGATGAACACTGAAGCTTTCTTT
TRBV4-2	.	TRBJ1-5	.	CASSQDEASGTYLYPQHF	TGTGCCAGCAGCCAAGATGAGGCCTCCGGGACTTACCTTTATCCCCAGCATTTT
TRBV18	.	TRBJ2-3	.	CASSPLNGADTQYF	TGTGCCAGCTCACCTCTTAACGGGGCAGATACGCAGTATTTT
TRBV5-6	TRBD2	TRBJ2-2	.	CASSSGLAGSGELFF	TGTGCCAGCAGCTCCGGACTAGCGGGATCCGGGGAGCTGTTTTTT
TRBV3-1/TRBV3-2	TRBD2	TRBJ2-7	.	CASSHRASGSAYEQYF	TGTGCCAGCAGCCACCGAGCTAGCGGGAGCGCCTACGAGCAGTACTTC
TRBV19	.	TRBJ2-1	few	CASSPPSGSYNEQFF	TGTGCCAGTAGTCCGCCGTCGGGCTCCTACAATGAGCAGTTCTTC
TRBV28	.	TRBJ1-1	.	CASSLTTGNTEAFF	TGTGCCAGCAGTCTTACGACAGGGAACACTGAAGCTTTCTTT
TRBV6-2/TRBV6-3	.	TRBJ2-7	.	CASSYSRPGKAYEQYF	TGTGCCAGCAGTTACTCGAGGCCCGGGAAGGCCTACGAGCAGTACTTC
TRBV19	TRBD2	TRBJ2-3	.	CASSIDVAGGTDTQYF	TGTGCCAGTAGTATTGACGTAGCGGGAGGCACAGATACGCAGTATTTT
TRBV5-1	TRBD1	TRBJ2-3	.	CASSPDRGRDTQYF	TGCGCCAGCAGCCCGGACAGGGGGCGAGATACGCAGTATTTT
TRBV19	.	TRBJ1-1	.	CASSIESDAEAFF	TGTGCCAGTAGTATAGAAAGCGACGCTGAAGCTTTCTTT
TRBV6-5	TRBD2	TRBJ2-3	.	CASSYSGTSATDTQYF	TGTGCCAGCAGTTATTCCGGGACTAGCGCAACAGATACGCAGTATTTT
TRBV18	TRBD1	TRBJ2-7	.	CASSRVRQGAEEQYF	TGTGCCAGCTCACGAGTGAGACAGGGGGCGGAAGAGCAGTACTTC
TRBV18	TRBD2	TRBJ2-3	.	CASSPTSGSISDTQYF	TGTGCCAGCTCGCCGACTAGCGGGAGTATCTCAGATACGCAGTATTTT
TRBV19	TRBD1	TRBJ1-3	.	CASSSQGAGGNTIYF	TGTGCCAGTAGTTCACAGGGGGCTGGTGGAAACACCATATATTTT
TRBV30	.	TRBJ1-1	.	CAWSLNLNTEAFF	TGTGCCTGGAGTCTAAATCTGAACACTGAAGCTTTCTTT
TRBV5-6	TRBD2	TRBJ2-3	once	CASSLVRGLAGADTQYF	TGTGCCAGCAGCTTGGTTCGGGGACTAGCGGGAGCAGATACGCAGTATTTT
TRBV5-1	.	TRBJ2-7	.	CASSPRGYYEQYF	TGCGCCAGCAGCCCGAGGGGGTACTACGAGCAGTACTTC
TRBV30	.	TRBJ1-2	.	CAWTRPGTVGRTF	TGTGCCTGGACCCGGCCGGGAACCGTGGGGAGGACCTTC
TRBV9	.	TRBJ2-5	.	CASSVTGSPETQYF	TGTGCCAGCAGCGTGACAGGATCCCCGGAGACCCAGTACTTC